This TCR beta chain was obtained from a study of T cell repertoires in cytomegalovirus infection. Whole-study context: It can be stated that public TCR beta signatures indicated CMV infection as well as a matching HLA type. Study findings and constraints: Totalled public TCR beta family frequency picked out people who carried CMV plus the relevant HLA.

A single record per CDR3 protein comes from TCRdb applying MiXCR to the reads. Among about 260,000 distinct CDR3 sequences listed, 12% to 15% were seen once. On this clonotype itself: Its antigen is undetermined.

J was trimmed by 4 bases and V by 1 base; bases with no gene match: 7. In germline, CDR1 is LNHNV, CDR2 YYDKDF (reference sequence). CDR3 length: 16 amino acids. The source material was PBMCs. This clonotype was obtained from a human donor in good health (CMV status not recorded). Some clones in this sample may be carry-over from other donors' samples. The chain recombines TRBV15 with TRBJ2-7; 10 bases are shared with TRBD1. CDR3 residues: CATSRVTGTGAYEQYF. The CDR3 DNA follows: TGTGCCACCAGCAGAGTGACCGGGACAGGGGCTTACGAGCAGTACTTC.